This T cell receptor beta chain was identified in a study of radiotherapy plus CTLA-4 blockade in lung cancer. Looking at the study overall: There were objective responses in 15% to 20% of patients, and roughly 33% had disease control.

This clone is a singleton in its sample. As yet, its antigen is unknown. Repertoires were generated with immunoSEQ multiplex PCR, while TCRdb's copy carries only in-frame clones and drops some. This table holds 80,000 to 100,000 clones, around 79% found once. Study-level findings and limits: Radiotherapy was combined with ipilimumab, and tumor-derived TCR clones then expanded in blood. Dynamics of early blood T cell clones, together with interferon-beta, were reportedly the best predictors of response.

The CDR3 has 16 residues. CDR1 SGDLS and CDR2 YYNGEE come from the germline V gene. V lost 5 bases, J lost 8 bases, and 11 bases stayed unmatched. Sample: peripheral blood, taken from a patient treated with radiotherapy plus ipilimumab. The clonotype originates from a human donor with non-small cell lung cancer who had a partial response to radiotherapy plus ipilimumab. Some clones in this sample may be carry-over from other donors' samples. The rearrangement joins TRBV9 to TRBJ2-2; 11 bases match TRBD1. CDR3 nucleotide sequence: TGTGCCAGCAGTACCGGGGGACAGGGGGTCGCTGGGGAGCTGTTTTTT. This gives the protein CASSTGGQGVAGELFF. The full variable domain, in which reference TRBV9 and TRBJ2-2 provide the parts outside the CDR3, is DSGVTQTPKHLITATGQRVTLRCSPRSGDLSVYWYQQSLDQGLQFLIQYYNGEERAKGNILERFSAQQFPDLHSELNLSSLELGDSALYFCASSTGGQGVAGELFFGEGSRLTVL.